This is a list of T cell receptor beta chains from one sample in a study of cytomegalovirus exposure and HLA in healthy donors. Only in-frame clones appear in the TCRdb table, and some are missing; sequencing was by immunoSEQ multiplex PCR. Recorded for this sample: about 43,000 clones. Sequencing was carried out using PBMCs. The source is a woman aged 25 to 39 in good health and CMV-seronegative. The CDR3 runs from the conserved cysteine through the conserved F or W. D genes are given only for firm matches.

j_call: TRBJ1-2
d_call: -
v_call: TRBV6-1
cdr3_nt: TGTGCCAGCTCCATTTTGGCACAGAAGGCCTATGGCTACACCTTC
cdr3_aa: CASSILAQKAYGYTF

j_call: TRBJ2-2
d_call: TRBD2
v_call: TRBV6-1
cdr3_nt: TGTGCCAGCAGTGATACTATCGGGACTAGCGGGATTAGCGGGGAGCTGTTTTTT
cdr3_aa: CASSDTIGTSGISGELFF

j_call: TRBJ1-1
d_call: -
v_call: TRBV4-1
cdr3_nt: TGCGCCAGCAGCCAAGAGAGGGTGAACACTGAAGCTTTCTTT
cdr3_aa: CASSQERVNTEAFF

j_call: TRBJ1-1
d_call: -
v_call: TRBV29-1
cdr3_nt: TGCAGCTTCTTACCGTTGACAGGCATGAACACTGAAGCTTTCTTT
cdr3_aa: CSFLPLTGMNTEAFF

j_call: TRBJ1-1
d_call: TRBD1
v_call: TRBV18
cdr3_nt: TGTGCCAGCTCACCAGACAGGGGGCCGGGCACTGAAGCTTTCTTT
cdr3_aa: CASSPDRGPGTEAFF

j_call: TRBJ2-7
d_call: TRBD1
v_call: TRBV6-1
cdr3_nt: TGTGCCAGCAGTATAACCGGGACAGGGGATAGCGAGCAGTACTTC
cdr3_aa: CASSITGTGDSEQYF

j_call: TRBJ2-2
d_call: TRBD2
v_call: TRBV19
cdr3_nt: TGTGCCAGTAGTAAGACCCTTACTAGCGGGAGGGTCGGGGAGCTGTTTTTT
cdr3_aa: CASSKTLTSGRVGELFF

j_call: TRBJ1-1
d_call: TRBD1
v_call: TRBV30
cdr3_nt: TGTGCCTGGACCGATATTTACAGGGGAACAAAACGTTATAACGTTGAAGCTTTCTTT
cdr3_aa: CAWTDIYRGTKRYNVEAFF

j_call: TRBJ2-2
d_call: -
v_call: TRBV4-2
cdr3_nt: TGTGCCAGCAGCCCCCGGGAGAGTAGCACCGGGGAGCTGTTTTTT
cdr3_aa: CASSPRESSTGELFF

j_call: TRBJ1-5
d_call: -
v_call: TRBV4-1
cdr3_nt: TGCGCCAGCAGCCAAGAATGGAGGCCCTTCCACTATAGCAATCAGCCCCAGCATTTT
cdr3_aa: CASSQEWRPFHYSNQPQHF

j_call: TRBJ2-2
d_call: TRBD2
v_call: TRBV7-8
cdr3_nt: TGTGCCAGCAGCCCCCCCGGGAGGGGTACCGGGGAGCTGTTTTTT
cdr3_aa: CASSPPGRGTGELFF

j_call: TRBJ2-1
d_call: -
v_call: TRBV18
cdr3_nt: TGTGCCAGCTCACCCTTAGGAGATGGTAACAATGAGCAGTTCTTC
cdr3_aa: CASSPLGDGNNEQFF

j_call: TRBJ2-5
d_call: TRBD2
v_call: TRBV30
cdr3_nt: TGTGCCTGGAGGCCGGGACTAGCAATTCCCTACCAAGAGACCCAGTACTTC
cdr3_aa: CAWRPGLAIPYQETQYF

j_call: TRBJ1-1
d_call: TRBD1
v_call: TRBV6-5
cdr3_nt: TGTGCCAGCAGTTACCTAATGACAGGGGATAACACTGAAGCTTTCTTT
cdr3_aa: CASSYLMTGDNTEAFF

j_call: TRBJ2-3
d_call: TRBD2
v_call: TRBV30
cdr3_nt: TGTGCCTGGGGACTAGCGGGAGGTGGGACCACAGATACGCAGTATTTT
cdr3_aa: CAWGLAGGGTTDTQYF

j_call: TRBJ2-2
d_call: -
v_call: TRBV28
cdr3_nt: TGTGCCAGCAGTTTAGGGCCCTCATCCAACAGCGGGGAGCTGTTTTTT
cdr3_aa: CASSLGPSSNSGELFF

j_call: TRBJ1-5
d_call: -
v_call: TRBV6-5
cdr3_nt: TGTGCCAGCAGTCCCAGGGATAGCAATCAGCCCCAGCATTTT
cdr3_aa: CASSPRDSNQPQHF

j_call: TRBJ2-1
d_call: TRBD2
v_call: TRBV7-3
cdr3_nt: TGTGCCAGCAGCCAGCCCGGGACTAACGTGGAGCAGTTCTTC
cdr3_aa: CASSQPGTNVEQFF

j_call: TRBJ2-7
d_call: TRBD1
v_call: TRBV9
cdr3_nt: TGTGCCAGCAGCACGGGGGGACAGGGATACGAGCAGTACTTC
cdr3_aa: CASSTGGQGYEQYF

j_call: TRBJ1-1
d_call: TRBD1
v_call: TRBV18
cdr3_nt: TGTGCCAGCTCACCAGGGACAGGGGGCAGTACTGAAGCTTTCTTT
cdr3_aa: CASSPGTGGSTEAFF

j_call: TRBJ1-1
d_call: -
v_call: TRBV6-1
cdr3_nt: TGTGCCAGCACGTCAGTCGGGGGAGAGACTGAAGCTTTCTTT
cdr3_aa: CASTSVGGETEAFF

j_call: TRBJ2-7
d_call: TRBD2
v_call: TRBV9
cdr3_nt: TGTGCCAGCAGCCCGGGACTAGCGGCCCTCGAGCAGTACTTC
cdr3_aa: CASSPGLAALEQYF

j_call: TRBJ2-1
d_call: TRBD2
v_call: TRBV9
cdr3_nt: TGTGCCAGCAGCTTCAGATTTGGCGGGAGCGATGAGCAGTTCTTC
cdr3_aa: CASSFRFGGSDEQFF

j_call: TRBJ1-4
d_call: -
v_call: TRBV23-1
cdr3_nt: TGCGCCAGCAGTCAATCGGCGCAGGGGATGAATGAAAAACTGTTTTTT
cdr3_aa: CASSQSAQGMNEKLFF

j_call: TRBJ1-5
d_call: -
v_call: TRBV30
cdr3_nt: TGTGCCTGGAGTACGGCGGCTGATCAGCCCCAGCATTTT
cdr3_aa: CAWSTAADQPQHF

j_call: TRBJ1-5
d_call: -
v_call: TRBV19
cdr3_nt: TGTGCCAGTAGTATACAAGGGGTTAAGGTCGGCAATCAGCCCCAGCATTTT
cdr3_aa: CASSIQGVKVGNQPQHF

j_call: TRBJ2-2
d_call: TRBD2
v_call: TRBV5-6
cdr3_nt: TGTGCCAGCAGCTTGATGGCTAGCGGGAGCGGGCGGACCGGGGAGCTGTTTTTT
cdr3_aa: CASSLMASGSGRTGELFF

j_call: TRBJ1-2
d_call: -
v_call: TRBV29-1
cdr3_nt: TGCAGCGTCGACGGGAACAGCTATGGCTACACCTTC
cdr3_aa: CSVDGNSYGYTF

j_call: TRBJ2-2
d_call: -
v_call: TRBV25-1
cdr3_nt: TGTGCCAGCAGTGAAAGAGGGTTTAACACCGGGGAGCTGTTTTTT
cdr3_aa: CASSERGFNTGELFF

j_call: TRBJ1-2
d_call: -
v_call: TRBV30
cdr3_nt: TGTGCCTGGAGTCTGGGCAGGGCAGGCTATGGCTACACCTTC
cdr3_aa: CAWSLGRAGYGYTF

j_call: TRBJ2-7
d_call: -
v_call: TRBV19
cdr3_nt: TGTGCCAGTAGTATGGGAGGGGGCTACGAGCAGTACTTC
cdr3_aa: CASSMGGGYEQYF

j_call: TRBJ1-2
d_call: TRBD1
v_call: TRBV11-2
cdr3_nt: TGTGCCAGCAGCTCCTACAGGGGGCAGGACTATGGCTACACCTTC
cdr3_aa: CASSSYRGQDYGYTF

j_call: TRBJ2-2
d_call: -
v_call: TRBV7-2
cdr3_nt: TGTGCCAGCAGCTTAGTATCGAACACCGGGGAGCTGTTTTTT
cdr3_aa: CASSLVSNTGELFF

j_call: TRBJ2-1
d_call: -
v_call: TRBV7-9
cdr3_nt: TGTGCCAGCAGCTTAGGGACCACGGGGACCTACAATGAGCAGTTCTTC
cdr3_aa: CASSLGTTGTYNEQFF

j_call: TRBJ1-1
d_call: TRBD1
v_call: TRBV18
cdr3_nt: TGTGCCAGCTCACAAACAGGGGTGAACACTGAAGCTTTCTTT
cdr3_aa: CASSQTGVNTEAFF

j_call: TRBJ2-3
d_call: TRBD1
v_call: TRBV9
cdr3_nt: TGTGCCAGCAGCCCGAGTGGGACAGGGGGAACAGATACGCAGTATTTT
cdr3_aa: CASSPSGTGGTDTQYF

j_call: TRBJ2-7
d_call: TRBD2
v_call: TRBV19
cdr3_nt: TGTGCCACCTGTAGTGAGGGGCAAGCGGGAGGCGAGCAGTACTTC
cdr3_aa: CATCSEGQAGGEQYF

j_call: TRBJ2-3
d_call: -
v_call: TRBV4-3
cdr3_nt: TGCGCCAGCAGCCAAGATGAAGTTCGAGGAGATACGCAGTATTTT
cdr3_aa: CASSQDEVRGDTQYF

j_call: TRBJ2-1
d_call: TRBD2
v_call: TRBV19
cdr3_nt: TGTGCCAGTAGTCGGGCTAGCGGGAGTTTCTACAATGAGCAGTTCTTC
cdr3_aa: CASSRASGSFYNEQFF

j_call: TRBJ2-5
d_call: -
v_call: TRBV4-1
cdr3_nt: TGCGCCAGCAGCCAAGGGGCAGGGAAAGAGACCCAGTACTTC
cdr3_aa: CASSQGAGKETQYF

j_call: TRBJ1-1
d_call: TRBD1
v_call: TRBV6-6
cdr3_nt: TGTGCCAGCAGTTCGACAGGGGTAGGGGCCAACACTGAAGCTTTCTTT
cdr3_aa: CASSSTGVGANTEAFF

j_call: TRBJ1-2
d_call: -
v_call: TRBV7-9
cdr3_nt: TGTGCCAGCAGCTCCTCTAGGTCAAGGGGTCCCACCAACTATGGCTACACCTTC
cdr3_aa: CASSSSRSRGPTNYGYTF

j_call: TRBJ1-1
d_call: -
v_call: TRBV6-7
cdr3_nt: TGTGCCAGCAGTTACAGAGGTACGCGGATGAACACTGAAGCTTTCTTT
cdr3_aa: CASSYRGTRMNTEAFF

j_call: TRBJ1-2
d_call: -
v_call: TRBV7-9
cdr3_nt: TGTGCCAGCACCTTTTCGTCGGGACTTTGGGGCTACACCTTC
cdr3_aa: CASTFSSGLWGYTF

j_call: TRBJ1-1
d_call: -
v_call: TRBV10-2
cdr3_nt: TGCGCCAGCAGTAACGTGGCTAACACTGAAGCTTTCTTT
cdr3_aa: CASSNVANTEAFF

j_call: TRBJ2-2
d_call: TRBD2
v_call: TRBV28
cdr3_nt: TGTGCCAGCAGCGACGGGACTAGATACACCGGGGAGCTGTTTTTT
cdr3_aa: CASSDGTRYTGELFF

j_call: TRBJ1-5
d_call: TRBD1
v_call: TRBV2
cdr3_nt: TGTGCCAGCAGTGATAGGACAGGGGGCGCCGGGCAGCCCCAGCATTTT
cdr3_aa: CASSDRTGGAGQPQHF

j_call: TRBJ1-1
d_call: -
v_call: TRBV7-9
cdr3_nt: TGTGCCAGCAGCTTAGCCGGGACTGAAGCTTTCTTT
cdr3_aa: CASSLAGTEAFF

j_call: TRBJ1-1
d_call: -
v_call: TRBV19
cdr3_nt: TGTGCCAGTAGTACCAGGCGTACTGAAGCTTTCTTT
cdr3_aa: CASSTRRTEAFF

j_call: TRBJ2-6
d_call: TRBD1
v_call: TRBV15
cdr3_nt: TGTGCCACCAGCAGCGGGACAGGGTCTGGGGCCAACGTCCTGACTTTC
cdr3_aa: CATSSGTGSGANVLTF

j_call: TRBJ1-3
d_call: TRBD1
v_call: TRBV4-2
cdr3_nt: TGTGCCAGCAGCCTCGACACAGGGGGTGCTGGAAACACCATATATTTT
cdr3_aa: CASSLDTGGAGNTIYF

j_call: TRBJ2-1
d_call: -
v_call: TRBV9
cdr3_nt: TGTGCCAGCAGCGTAGAGGACTCCGATGAGCAGTTCTTC
cdr3_aa: CASSVEDSDEQFF

j_call: TRBJ1-5
d_call: TRBD1
v_call: TRBV19
cdr3_nt: TGTGCCAGTAGTATTCGGGGGACAGGGGGCAATCAGCCCCAGCATTTT
cdr3_aa: CASSIRGTGGNQPQHF